This T cell receptor (beta chain) was identified during a study of tumor-infiltrating lymphocytes in primary liver carcinoma. Study observations and caveats: Tumor-adjacent and tumor-blood pairs displayed less overlap than did pairs of tumor regions.

The input was 500 ng total RNA; TCR beta cDNA was made from it with a constant-region primer. Libraries covering TCR beta were generated through three nested multiplex PCR rounds (using a slightly modified ARM-PCR). Primers for the first two PCR rounds were TRBV1-TRBV30 forward primers and a C-beta reverse primer (about 9 cycles per round). One entry per CDR3 protein results from TCRdb running MiXCR on the multiplex PCR reads. The sample has almost 200,000 distinct CDR3 sequences, about 65% seen once. On this clonotype: Its antigen is unidentified. The junction does not match germline at one end; this may be a read error.

The blood RNA (from unsorted whole blood) was obtained, and germline DNA was also extracted. These patients lived with chronic HBV infection and had never been treated. Germline V gene sequence: CDR1 LNHNV, CDR2 YYDKDF (reference sequence). The CDR3 loop spans 14 amino acids. The sequenced sample consisted of peripheral blood. This sequence was found in a woman between 55 and 75 years old with primary liver carcinoma and hepatitis B virus infection. The chain joins TRBV15 to TRBJ2-7; weak D call: TRBD2 (6 bases). The CDR3 coding sequence is TGTGCCACCAGCAGAGCGGGGGAAACCTACGGGCAGTACTTC. Translated, it gives CATSRAGETYGQYF.